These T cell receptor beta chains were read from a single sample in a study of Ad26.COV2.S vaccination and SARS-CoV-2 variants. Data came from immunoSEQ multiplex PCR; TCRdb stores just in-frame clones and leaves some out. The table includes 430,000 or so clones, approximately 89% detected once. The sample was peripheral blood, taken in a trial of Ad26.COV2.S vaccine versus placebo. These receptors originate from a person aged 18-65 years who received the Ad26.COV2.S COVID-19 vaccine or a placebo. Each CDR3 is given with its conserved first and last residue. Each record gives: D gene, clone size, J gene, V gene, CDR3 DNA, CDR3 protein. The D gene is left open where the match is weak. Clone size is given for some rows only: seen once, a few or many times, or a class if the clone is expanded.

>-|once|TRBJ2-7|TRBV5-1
TGCGCCAGCAGCTTGTCGTCGGGCTACGAGCAGTACTTC
CASSLSSGYEQYF
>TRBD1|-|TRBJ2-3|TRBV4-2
TGTGCCAGCAGCCCGAACGACAGGGGGGCCCCCACAGATACGCAGTATTTT
CASSPNDRGAPTDTQYF
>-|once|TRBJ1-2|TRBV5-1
TGCGCCAGCAGCTTCAGTGCAGGGTCTAGAGGGGTAAAAAATGGCTACACCTTC
CASSFSAGSRGVKNGYTF
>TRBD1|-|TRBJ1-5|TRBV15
TGTGCCACCAGCAGAGATGGGACAGGCCGAGATCAGCCCCAGCATTTT
CATSRDGTGRDQPQHF
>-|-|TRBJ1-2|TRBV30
TGTGCCTGGAGCGAATTGGGCCGACGAATAGGAGGCTACACCTTC
CAWSELGRRIGGYTF
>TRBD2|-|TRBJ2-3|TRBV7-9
TGTGCCAGCAGCGCGGGACTAGCGGGGGGCACAGATACGCAGTATTTT
CASSAGLAGGTDTQYF
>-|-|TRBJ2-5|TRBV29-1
TGCAGCGTTGGACTAAACTTAAGAGAGACCCAGTACTTC
CSVGLNLRETQYF
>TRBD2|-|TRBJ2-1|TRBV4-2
TGTGCCAGCAGCCAAGAGCGGGGACTAGCGGGAGGCAATGAGCAGTTCTTC
CASSQERGLAGGNEQFF
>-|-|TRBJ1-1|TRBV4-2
TGTGCCAGCAGCCAACGGACTACCGAAGCTTTCTTT
CASSQRTTEAFF
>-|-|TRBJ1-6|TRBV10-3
TGTGCCATCAGTGAGTCGCTCGGAGGAGGGGTTTATTCACCCCTCCACTTT
CAISESLGGGVYSPLHF
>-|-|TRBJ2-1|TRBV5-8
TGTGCCAGCAGCCCTCCATGGGCGGTCTACAATGAGCAGTTCTTC
CASSPPWAVYNEQFF
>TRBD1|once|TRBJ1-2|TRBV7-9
TGTGCCAGCAGCTCCTCCTTTCACAGGGGGATTTTCGGTGGCTACACCTTC
CASSSSFHRGIFGGYTF
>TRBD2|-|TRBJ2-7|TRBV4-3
TGCGCCAGCAGCCAAGATGCTCCGGGGGGGCCCTACGAGCAGTACTTC
CASSQDAPGGPYEQYF
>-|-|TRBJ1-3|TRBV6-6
TGTGCCAGCAGTCCTAGAATGGAGGGCGCTGGAAACACCATATATTTT
CASSPRMEGAGNTIYF
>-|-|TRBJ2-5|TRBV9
TGTGCCAGCAGCGTCACTGCGGCGGTAGCTCAAGAGACCCAGTACTTC
CASSVTAAVAQETQYF
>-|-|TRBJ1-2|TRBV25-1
TGTGCCAGCAGTGACAGGGCTAACTATGGCTACACCTTC
CASSDRANYGYTF
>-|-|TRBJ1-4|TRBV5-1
TGCGCCAGCAGAGAGGGACGCGAAAAACTGTTTTTT
CASREGREKLFF
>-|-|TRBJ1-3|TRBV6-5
TGTGCCAGCAGTTACTCTGAGGGATCCGGAAACACCATATATTTT
CASSYSEGSGNTIYF
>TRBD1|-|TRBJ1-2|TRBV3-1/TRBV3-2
TGTGCCAGCAGCCACAGGGGGCTGAGTGGCTACACCTTC
CASSHRGLSGYTF
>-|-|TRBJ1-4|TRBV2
TGTGCCAGCCGGAAGGGAGGGACGGGTAATGAAAAACTGTTTTTT
CASRKGGTGNEKLFF
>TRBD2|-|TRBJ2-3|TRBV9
TGTGCCAGCAGCTTCCTAGCGGGAGGGCCCTCGGGAGATACGCAGTATTTT
CASSFLAGGPSGDTQYF
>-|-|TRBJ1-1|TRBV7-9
TGTGCCAGCAGCCATTCCGAGGGTAACACTGAAGCTTTCTTT
CASSHSEGNTEAFF
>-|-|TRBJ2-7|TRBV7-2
TGTGCCAGCAGCTTATTTCAGTGGGGGACATCCCACGAGCAGTACTTC
CASSLFQWGTSHEQYF
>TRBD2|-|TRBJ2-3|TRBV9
TGTGCCAGCAGCGTAGGAATAGCGGGGGGAGTCACAGATACGCAGTATTTT
CASSVGIAGGVTDTQYF
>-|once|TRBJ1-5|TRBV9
TGTGCCAGTAGTCGGGACTTAAATCAGCCCCAGCATTTT
CASSRDLNQPQHF
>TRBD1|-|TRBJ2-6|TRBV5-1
TGCGCCAGCAGCCCACGGACAGGGGGTCCAAGCTCTGGGGCCAACGTCCTGACTTTC
CASSPRTGGPSSGANVLTF
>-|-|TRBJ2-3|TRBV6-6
TGTGCCAGCAGTTCCCAGGAGTCTAGCACAGATACGCAGTATTTT
CASSSQESSTDTQYF
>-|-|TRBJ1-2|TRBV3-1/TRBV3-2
TGTGCCAGCAGCCCCGGATTAAACTATGGCTACACCTTC
CASSPGLNYGYTF
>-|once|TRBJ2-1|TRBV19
TGTGCCAGTTCACGGGGGGCTGGTGGAATCAGCTCCTACAATGAGCAGTTCTTC
CASSRGAGGISSYNEQFF
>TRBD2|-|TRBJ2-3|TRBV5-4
TGTGCCAGCAGCTTGGGTGGGGCGGGGGGCACAGATACGCAGTATTTT
CASSLGGAGGTDTQYF
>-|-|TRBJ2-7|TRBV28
TGTGCCAGCAGGTGGGACAGCGGGTACGAGCAGTACTTC
CASRWDSGYEQYF
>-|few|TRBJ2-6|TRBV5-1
TGCGCCAGCGATACGGGCCCTGGGGTATCTGGGGCCAACGTCCTGACTTTC
CASDTGPGVSGANVLTF
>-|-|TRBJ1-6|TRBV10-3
TGTGCCATCGCCCTAGGTGAGGGTTCACCCCTCCACTTT
CAIALGEGSPLHF
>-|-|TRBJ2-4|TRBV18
TGTGCCAGCTCCCCTGGGCCCCTCAAAAACATTCAGTACTTC
CASSPGPLKNIQYF
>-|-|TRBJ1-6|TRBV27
TGTGCCAGCAGTTTACAGGGGCCAAATTCACCCCTCCACTTT
CASSLQGPNSPLHF
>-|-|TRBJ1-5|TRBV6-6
TGTGCCAGCAGTTACTCGATCGGCGGTGCCGATCAGCCCCAGCATTTT
CASSYSIGGADQPQHF
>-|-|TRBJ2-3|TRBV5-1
TGCGCCAGCAGCTTGGCTCGACGAGGCGGCAGCGAGGATACGCAGTATTTT
CASSLARRGGSEDTQYF
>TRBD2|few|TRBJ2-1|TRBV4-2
TGTGCCAGCAGCCAAGATTTCGAACTAGCGGGAGGCGAGCAGTTCTTC
CASSQDFELAGGEQFF
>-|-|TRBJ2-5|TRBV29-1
TGCAGCGTTCGGATCCCAGCAGGGGAGACCCAGTACTTC
CSVRIPAGETQYF
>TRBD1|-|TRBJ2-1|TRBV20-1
TGCAGTGCTAGTCCCTGGGACAGGGGTTCCTACAATGAGCAGTTCTTC
CSASPWDRGSYNEQFF
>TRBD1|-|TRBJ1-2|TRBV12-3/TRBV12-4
TGTGCCAGCACCAGACAGGGGGAGGGCGGCTACACCTTC
CASTRQGEGGYTF
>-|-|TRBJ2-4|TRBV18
TGTGCCAGCTCACGCACAGTAGGAAACATTCAGTACTTC
CASSRTVGNIQYF
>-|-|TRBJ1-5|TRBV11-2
TGTGCCAGCAGCTTAGGGGACGGTCAGCCCCAGCATTTT
CASSLGDGQPQHF
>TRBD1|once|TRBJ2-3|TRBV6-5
TGTGCCAGCAGTCGACAGGGTTTGCCAGATACGCAGTATTTT
CASSRQGLPDTQYF
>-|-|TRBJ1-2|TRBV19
TGTGCCAGTAGTCCCACGGTAGTTTATGGCTACACCTTC
CASSPTVVYGYTF
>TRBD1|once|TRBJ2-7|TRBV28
TGTGCCAGCAGAGGGGGCCAAGGATACGAGCAGTACTTC
CASRGGQGYEQYF
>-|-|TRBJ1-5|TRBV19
TGTGCCAGTAGCAATACGGGTCACCTCAATCAGCCCCAGCATTTT
CASSNTGHLNQPQHF
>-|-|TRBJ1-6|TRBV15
TGTGCCACCAGCAGAGCCGTCGCCAGTTACACTAATTCACCCCTCCACTTT
CATSRAVASYTNSPLHF
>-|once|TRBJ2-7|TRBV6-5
TGTGCCAGCAGTTACGGCGGGGAAGAGCAGTACTTC
CASSYGGEEQYF
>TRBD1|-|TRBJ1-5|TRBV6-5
TGTGCCAGCAGTAGGACAGGGACGGGCAATCAGCCCCAGCATTTT
CASSRTGTGNQPQHF
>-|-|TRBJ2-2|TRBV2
TGTGCCAGCAGTACGGAGCGGATCGGGGAGCTGTTTTTT
CASSTERIGELFF
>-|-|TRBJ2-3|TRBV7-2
TGTGCCAGCAGCTTAGTGGAATGGGACGTGGGAGATACGCAGTATTTT
CASSLVEWDVGDTQYF
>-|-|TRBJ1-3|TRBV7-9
TGTGCCAGCAGCTCTACTACAGAGGGGTACTCTGGAAACACCATATATTTT
CASSSTTEGYSGNTIYF
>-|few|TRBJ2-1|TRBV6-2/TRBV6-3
TGTGCCAGCAGTTACTTTCTCTCTACGGGAGCTAAACACAATGAGCAGTTCTTC
CASSYFLSTGAKHNEQFF